One and the same sample provided the 8 T cell receptor beta chains below, sequenced in a study of blood T cells in healthy people across ages (dated by TCRdb to the mid-2010s). The receptor library was made with 5' RACE. For sequencing, an Illumina HiSeq 2500 was employed. A second PCR of about 6 to 11 cycles was performed with a sample-barcoded 5' primer and a J-beta primer mix. The public reads were reprocessed in TCRdb via fastp at Q25 and MiXCR, keeping in-frame beta chains. Entries are consolidated by CDR3 protein sequence, retaining the most common genes and DNA. This sample holds over a million distinct CDR3 sequences; roughly 60% were observed only once. Under 8.5% of the sample is taken by the ten largest. The material sequenced was blood. These receptors came from a man aged 18 to 30 in good health.

The CDR3 region has the DNA TGTGCCAGCACCCCTGCGGGATTCACAGATACGCAGTATTTT. This sequence encodes CASTPAGFTDTQYF. This chain joins TRBV6-2 or TRBV6-3 and TRBJ2-3; weak D call: TRBD2 (6 bases). Trimming removed 7 bases from V and 2 bases from J, with 13 bases in between. The CDR3 is made up of 14 amino acids. Germline CDR1 and CDR2: MNHEY and SVGEGT.

This clonotype turned up a few times. The chain carries TRBV4-1 and TRBJ2-2; 10 nucleotides line up with TRBD1. J gave up 2 bases and V 9 bases, and 9 bases lay outside the gene matches. This CDR3 is 16 amino acids long. CDR1 and CDR2 from the germline V gene are MGHRA and YSYEKL. CDR3 in amino acids: CASHRDRGKNTGELFF. CDR3 nucleotides: TGCGCCAGTCACCGGGACAGGGGAAAAAACACCGGGGAGCTGTTTTTT.

CDR3 nucleotide sequence: TGTGCCAGCAGCCAACCCACGGGGACAGGGGGCTACACCTTC. This translates into CASSQPTGTGGYTF. The chain employs TRBV3-1 and TRBJ1-2, with TRBD1 matching over 9 bases. V shed 2 bases, J shed 8 bases, and the junction held 6 bases outside the gene matches. CDR1 is LGHDT and CDR2 is YNNKEL in the germline V gene (reference sequence). The CDR3 contains 14 residues. The entire variable domain, with the rest obtained from reference TRBV3-1 and TRBJ1-2, is as follows: DTAVSQTPKYLVTQMGNDKSIKCEQNLGHDTMYWYKQDSKKFLKIMFSYNNKELIINETVPNRFSPKSPDKAHLNLHINSLELGDSAVYFCASSQPTGTGGYTFGSGTRLTVV.

The chain links TRBV4-3 to TRBJ1-6; D perhaps matches TRBD1 (5 bases). Trimming removed 1 base from V and 8 bases from J, with 12 bases in between. CDR1 LGHNA and CDR2 YSLEER come from the germline V gene. CDR3 length equals 15 residues. For the CDR3, the DNA is TGCGCCAGCAGCCAAGCGGAGGGGAGGGATTCACCCCTCCACTTT. It encodes CASSQAEGRDSPLHF.

This clonotype came up a few times. V gene TRBV5-6 combines with J gene TRBJ2-7; tentative D call: TRBD2 (5 bases). CDR1 and CDR2 (germline): SGHDT, YYEEEE. The germline V and J ends were trimmed by 7 bases and 4 bases, with 30 bases remaining between them. This CDR3 comprises 18 residues. CDR3 amino acids: CASGSWTRVNTFDYEQYF. The CDR3 nucleotides read TGTGCCAGCGGTTCGTGGACTCGGGTCAACACATTCGATTACGAGCAGTACTTC.

This chain joins TRBV28 and TRBJ1-5; 9 bases fit TRBD1. CDR1 is MDHEN and CDR2 is SYDVKM in the germline V gene. The CDR3 has 15 residues. V was pared by 7 bases and J by 3 bases, with 7 bases of the junction left unmatched. The CDR3 sequence is CASMYGTGYNQPQHF. The DNA of the CDR3 is TGTGCCAGCATGTACGGGACAGGGTACAATCAGCCCCAGCATTTT.

The chain is built from TRBV7-7 and TRBJ2-5, with 7 bases lining up with TRBD2. The CDR3 is 16 residues long. Germline V gene sequence: CDR1 SSHAT, CDR2 FNYEAQ (reference sequence). The trim removed 5 bases at V and 0 bases at J, leaving 9 bases unmatched. The CDR3 DNA reads TGTGCCAGCAGCCAAGGACTAGAAGCGTACCAAGAGACCCAGTACTTC. It specifies CASSQGLEAYQETQYF.

This chain connects TRBV27 to TRBJ2-7; D uncertain. Germline V gene lookup returns CDR1 MNHEY and CDR2 SMNVEV (reference sequence). Trimming pared 5 bases from V and 0 bases from J, leaving 5 bases between. This CDR3 spans 12 amino acids. In nucleotides, the CDR3 is TGTGCCAGCAGTCGCCACTCCTACGAGCAGTACTTC. Translation: CASSRHSYEQYF.